This TCR beta chain was recorded in a study of post-analysis software for immune sequencing data. The study, taken as a whole, reports: Included in a set of roughly five TRBV segments more frequent in patients than controls were TRBV5-6, TRBV5-1 and TRBV20-1.

Incorporated into the TCR beta cDNA libraries were unique molecular identifiers, which served to reduce PCR and sequencing biases. About 500,000 cDNA molecules were obtained per 1 to 10 million input T cells. MiXCR, run by TCRdb on the PCR reads, gives a single entry per CDR3 protein. The sample shows over 700,000 distinct CDR3 sequences, just under 30% of them seen only once. In regard to this clonotype: What it binds is not known.

This CDR3 has 13 residues. Looked up from germline, CDR1 is MNHEY and CDR2 is SVGAGI. Trimming removed 0 bases from V and 5 bases from J, with 7 bases in between. Sequencing input: blood. The chain joins TRBV6-5 to TRBJ1-1; D is uncertain. The clonotype was recovered from a girl aged 5 to 17 with multiple sclerosis. In DNA form, the CDR3 reads TGTGCCAGCAGTTACTCGTTATGGACTGAAGCTTTCTTT. Protein product: CASSYSLWTEAFF.